A single sample is the source of the 5 T cell receptor beta chains below, sequenced in a study of control samples from healthy donors and cancer patients. The assay was immunoSEQ multiplex PCR, and TCRdb's table has in-frame clones only and misses some. Of roughly 95,000 clones detected, 70% to 90% appear once; the ten largest clones hold roughly an eighth. Sample: blood. These receptors were obtained from a man under 40 in good health.

The CDR3: CASSYWDSTEAFF. The DNA of the CDR3 is TGTGCCAGCAGTTATTGGGACAGCACTGAAGCTTTCTTT. The chain links TRBV6-2 or TRBV6-3 to TRBJ1-1, with 7 bases lining up with TRBD1. CDR3 length equals 13 residues. Trimming took 3 bases from V and 4 from J; bases not matched to a gene: 2. Per the germline V gene, CDR1 is MNHEY and CDR2 is SVGEGT.

DNA of the CDR3: TGTGCCAGCAAGACTTCACAGGGGGACATAATAACTAATGAAAAACTGTTTTTT. Amino acid sequence: CASKTSQGDIITNEKLFF. The V call is TRBV27, the J call TRBJ1-4, with TRBD1 matching over 8 bases. Germline V gene lookup returns CDR1 MNHEY and CDR2 SMNVEV (reference sequence). CDR3 length: 18 residues. J gave up 1 base and V 7 bases, and 14 bases lay outside the gene matches.

This chain joins TRBV18 and TRBJ1-1; 8 nucleotides line up with TRBD1. The ends lost 3 bases at V and 1 base at J; junction bases unmatched: 1. The CDR3 loop spans 14 amino acids. Germline lookup yields CDR1 KGHSH and CDR2 LQKENI. CDR3 in amino acids: CASSPGTGNTEAFF. The CDR3 coding sequence is TGTGCCAGCTCACCCGGGACAGGGAACACTGAAGCTTTCTTT.

V gene TRBV19 combines with J gene TRBJ2-1; D gene ambiguous. V was pared by 7 bases and J by 0 bases, with 10 bases between. Germline V gene lookup returns CDR1 LNHDA and CDR2 SQIVND (reference sequence). The CDR3 totals 14 residues. DNA for the CDR3: TGTGCCAGTAAAGACTCGAGCTCCTACAATGAGCAGTTCTTC. Residues: CASKDSSSYNEQFF.

The chain couples TRBV27 to TRBJ2-2; no reliable D call. V was clipped by 2 bases and J by 7 bases, with 14 bases between them. This CDR3 has 15 amino acids. Germline V CDR1 and CDR2: MNHEY, SMNVEV (reference sequence). The CDR3 loop is CASSLMAPVGGELFF. CDR3 in DNA: TGTGCCAGCAGTTTAATGGCACCGGTGGGCGGGGAGCTGTTTTTT.